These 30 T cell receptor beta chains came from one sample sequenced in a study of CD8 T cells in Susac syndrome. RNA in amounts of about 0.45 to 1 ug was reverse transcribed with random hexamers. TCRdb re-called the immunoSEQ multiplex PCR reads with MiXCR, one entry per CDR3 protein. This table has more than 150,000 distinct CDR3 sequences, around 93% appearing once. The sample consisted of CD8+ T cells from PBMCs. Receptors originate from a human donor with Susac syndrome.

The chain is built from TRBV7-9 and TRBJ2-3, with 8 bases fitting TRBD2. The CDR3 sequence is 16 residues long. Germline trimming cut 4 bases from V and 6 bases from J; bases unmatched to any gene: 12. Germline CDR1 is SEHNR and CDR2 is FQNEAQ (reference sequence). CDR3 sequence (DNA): TGTGCCAGCAGCTCACCCGGGGGACTAGGGTCCGATACGCAGTATTTT. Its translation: CASSSPGGLGSDTQYF.

CDR3 loop: CASSGANSYEQYF. CDR3 in DNA: TGTGCCAGCAGCGGGGCGAACTCCTACGAGCAGTACTTC. The chain combines TRBV9 with TRBJ2-7; D is uncertain. This CDR3 has 13 residues. V was cut by 3 bases and J by 0 bases, with 7 bases left in between. Looked up from germline, CDR1 is SGDLS and CDR2 is YYNGEE.

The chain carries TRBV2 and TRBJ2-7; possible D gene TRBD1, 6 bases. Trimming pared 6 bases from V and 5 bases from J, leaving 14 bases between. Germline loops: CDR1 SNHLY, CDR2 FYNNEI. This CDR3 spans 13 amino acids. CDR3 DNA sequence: TGTGCCAGCAGGTTATGGACAGCCCACGAGCAGTACTTC. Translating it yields CASRLWTAHEQYF.

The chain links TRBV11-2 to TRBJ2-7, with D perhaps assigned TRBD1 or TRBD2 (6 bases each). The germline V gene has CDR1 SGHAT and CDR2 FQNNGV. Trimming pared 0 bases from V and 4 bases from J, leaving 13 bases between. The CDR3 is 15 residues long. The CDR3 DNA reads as TGTGCCAGCAGCTTAGATCCCGGGGGCAGGTACGAGCAGTACTTC. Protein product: CASSLDPGGRYEQYF.

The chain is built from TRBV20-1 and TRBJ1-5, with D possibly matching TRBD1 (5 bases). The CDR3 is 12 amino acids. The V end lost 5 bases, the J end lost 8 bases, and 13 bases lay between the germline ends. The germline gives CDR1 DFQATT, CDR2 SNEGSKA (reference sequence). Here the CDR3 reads CSAWDSLEPQHF. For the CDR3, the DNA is TGCAGTGCTTGGGACTCCCTTGAGCCCCAGCATTTT.

CDR3 coding DNA: TGTGCCAGCAGCTTAGAGGGGCCGGCGAGAGAGACCCAGTACTTC. Translation: CASSLEGPARETQYF. The chain combines TRBV7-9 with TRBJ2-5, with D perhaps matching TRBD1 (5 bases). Germline V gives CDR1 SEHNR, CDR2 FQNEAQ (reference sequence). The V and J ends lost 1 base and 4 bases respectively, with 13 bases between them. This CDR3 comprises 15 residues.

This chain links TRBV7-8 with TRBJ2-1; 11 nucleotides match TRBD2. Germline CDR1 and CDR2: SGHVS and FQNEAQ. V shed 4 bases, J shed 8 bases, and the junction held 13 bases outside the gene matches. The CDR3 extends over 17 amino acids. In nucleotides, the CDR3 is TGTGCCAGCAGCTACGAATATAGCGGGGGGGCGGGCGATGAGCAGTTCTTC. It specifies CASSYEYSGGAGDEQFF.

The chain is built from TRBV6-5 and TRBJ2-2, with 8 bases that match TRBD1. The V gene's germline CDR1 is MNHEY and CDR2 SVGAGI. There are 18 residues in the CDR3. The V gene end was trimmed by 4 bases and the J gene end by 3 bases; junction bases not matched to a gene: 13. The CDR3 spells CASSFQGAGIEDTGELFF. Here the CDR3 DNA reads TGTGCCAGCAGTTTCCAGGGGGCGGGCATCGAGGACACCGGGGAGCTGTTTTTT.

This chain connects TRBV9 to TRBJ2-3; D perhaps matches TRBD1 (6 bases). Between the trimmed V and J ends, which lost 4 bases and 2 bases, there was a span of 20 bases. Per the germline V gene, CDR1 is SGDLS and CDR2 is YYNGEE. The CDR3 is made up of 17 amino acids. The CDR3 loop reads CASSFTQTGAHTDTQYF. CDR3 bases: TGTGCCAGCAGCTTCACCCAGACAGGTGCACACACAGATACGCAGTATTTT.

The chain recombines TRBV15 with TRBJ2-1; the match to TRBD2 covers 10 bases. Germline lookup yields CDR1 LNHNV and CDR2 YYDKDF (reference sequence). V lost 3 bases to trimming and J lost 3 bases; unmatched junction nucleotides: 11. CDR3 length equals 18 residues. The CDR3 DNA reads TGTGCCACCAGCAGGGATTTGGGGGCTAGCGGGAGCTACAATGAGCAGTTCTTC. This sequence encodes CATSRDLGASGSYNEQFF.

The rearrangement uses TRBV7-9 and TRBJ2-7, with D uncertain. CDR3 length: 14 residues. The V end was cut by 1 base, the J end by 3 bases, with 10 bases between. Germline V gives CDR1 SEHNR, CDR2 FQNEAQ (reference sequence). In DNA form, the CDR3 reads TGTGCCAGCAGCTTAGAAGTCGGCTACTACGAGCAGTACTTC. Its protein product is CASSLEVGYYEQYF.

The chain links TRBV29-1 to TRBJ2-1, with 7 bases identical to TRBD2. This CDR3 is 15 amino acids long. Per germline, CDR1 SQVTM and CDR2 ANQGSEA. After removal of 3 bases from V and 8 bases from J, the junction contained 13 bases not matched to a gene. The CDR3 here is CSVDTGLVSAHEQFF. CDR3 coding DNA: TGCAGCGTTGATACAGGACTAGTATCTGCCCATGAGCAGTTCTTC.

CDR3 residues: CASSLGAGSDQYF. The CDR3 nucleotides read TGTGCCAGTAGTCTTGGGGCGGGGTCCGACCAGTACTTC. V gene TRBV19 combines with J gene TRBJ2-5; tentatively, D is TRBD2 (6 bases). V lost 5 bases, J lost 10 bases, and 17 bases lay in between. The CDR3 spans 13 residues. Germline V gene lookup returns CDR1 LNHDA and CDR2 SQIVND (reference sequence).

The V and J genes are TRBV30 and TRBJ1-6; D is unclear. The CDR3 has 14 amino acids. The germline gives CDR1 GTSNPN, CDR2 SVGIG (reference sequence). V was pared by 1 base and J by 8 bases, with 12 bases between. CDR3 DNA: TGTGCCTGGAGTGGGGGTTTTGGAGATTCACCCCTCCACTTT. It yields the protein CAWSGGFGDSPLHF.

CDR3 loop: CSAAPSAGEYNEQFF. The CDR3 DNA is TGCAGTGCTGCACCGTCAGCGGGAGAGTACAATGAGCAGTTCTTC. This rearrangement joins TRBV20-1 to TRBJ2-1; 8 positions agree with TRBD2. Per the germline V gene, CDR1 is DFQATT and CDR2 is SNEGSKA (reference sequence). The CDR3 runs to 15 residues. Trimming at V came to 5 bases and at J to 4 bases, leaving 10 bases not matched to a gene.

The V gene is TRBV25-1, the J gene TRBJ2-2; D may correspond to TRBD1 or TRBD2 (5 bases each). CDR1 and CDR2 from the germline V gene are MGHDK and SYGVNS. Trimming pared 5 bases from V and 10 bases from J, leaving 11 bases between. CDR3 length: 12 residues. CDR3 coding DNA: TGTGCCAGCAGTCCGGGGACGCTGGAGCTGTTTTTT. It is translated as CASSPGTLELFF.

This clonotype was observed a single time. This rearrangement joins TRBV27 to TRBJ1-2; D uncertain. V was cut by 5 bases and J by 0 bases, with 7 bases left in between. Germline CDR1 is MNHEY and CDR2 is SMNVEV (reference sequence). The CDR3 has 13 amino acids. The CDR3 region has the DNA TGTGCCAGCAGTAACAGAGCTAACTATGGCTACACCTTC. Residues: CASSNRANYGYTF.

In nucleotides, the CDR3 is TGTGCCAGCAGCTTACTTGTAAGTTCCTACAATGAGCAGTTCTTC. The encoded protein is CASSLLVSSYNEQFF. The chain uses TRBV7-3 and TRBJ2-1; D is unresolved. The V end was cut by 2 bases, the J end by 1 base, with 9 bases between. The CDR3 totals 15 residues. CDR1 and CDR2 (germline): SGHTA, FQGTGA.

CDR3 in amino acids: CASSSGESYEQYF. The CDR3 coding sequence is TGTGCCAGCAGTTCAGGGGAGTCCTACGAGCAGTACTTC. The chain employs TRBV27 and TRBJ2-7, with D possibly matching TRBD1 (6 bases). This CDR3 has 13 amino acids. CDR1 and CDR2 from the germline V gene are MNHEY and SMNVEV (reference sequence). The V gene lost 4 bases and the J gene lost 1 base, with 8 bases spanning the gap.

The chain's CDR3 is CATSLPAGSYNEQFF. CDR3 nucleotide sequence: TGTGCCACCAGTCTCCCGGCAGGCTCCTACAATGAGCAGTTCTTC. The chain has TRBV24-1 and TRBJ2-1; no definite D call. The germline V gene has CDR1 KGHDR and CDR2 SFDVKD. The CDR3 runs to 15 residues. Deletions cut 6 bases from V and 0 bases from J, with 11 bases between.

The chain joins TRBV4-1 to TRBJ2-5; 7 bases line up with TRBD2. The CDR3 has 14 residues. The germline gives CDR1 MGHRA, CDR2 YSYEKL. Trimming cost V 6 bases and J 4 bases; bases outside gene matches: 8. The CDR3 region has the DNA TGCGCCAGCAGGGGAAGGGGAGGGCCAGAGACCCAGTACTTC. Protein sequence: CASRGRGGPETQYF.

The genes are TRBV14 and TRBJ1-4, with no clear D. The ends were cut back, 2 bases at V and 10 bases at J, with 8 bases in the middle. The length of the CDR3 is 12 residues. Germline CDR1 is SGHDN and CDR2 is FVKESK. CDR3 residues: CASSQRLGKLFF. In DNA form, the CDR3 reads TGTGCCAGCAGCCAACGCTTGGGAAAACTGTTTTTT. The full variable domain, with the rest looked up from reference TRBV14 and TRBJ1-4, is EAGVTQFPSHSVIEKGQTVTLRCDPISGHDNLYWYRRVMGKEIKFLLHFVKESKQDESGMPNNRFLAERTGGTYSTLKVQPAELEDSGVYFCASSQRLGKLFFGSGTQLSVL.

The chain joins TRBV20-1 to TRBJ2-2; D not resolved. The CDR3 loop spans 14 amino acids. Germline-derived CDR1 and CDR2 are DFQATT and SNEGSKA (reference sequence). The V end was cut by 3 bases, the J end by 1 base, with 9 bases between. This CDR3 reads CSASRQVNTGELFF. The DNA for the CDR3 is TGCAGTGCTAGCCGTCAGGTGAACACCGGGGAGCTGTTTTTT.

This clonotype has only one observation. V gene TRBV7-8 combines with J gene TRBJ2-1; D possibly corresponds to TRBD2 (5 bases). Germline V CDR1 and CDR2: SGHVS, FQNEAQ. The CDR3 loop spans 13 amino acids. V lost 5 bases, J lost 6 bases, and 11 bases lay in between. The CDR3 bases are TGTGCCAGCAGCCCCGGACTTCCCAATGAGCAGTTCTTC. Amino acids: CASSPGLPNEQFF.

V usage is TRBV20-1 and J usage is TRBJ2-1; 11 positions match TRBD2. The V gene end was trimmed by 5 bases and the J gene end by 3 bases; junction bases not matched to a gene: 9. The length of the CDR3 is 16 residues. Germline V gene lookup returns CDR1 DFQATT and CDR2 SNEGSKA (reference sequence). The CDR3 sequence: CSAPGTSGSYYNEQFF. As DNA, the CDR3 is TGCAGTGCTCCCGGGACTAGCGGTTCATACTACAATGAGCAGTTCTTC.

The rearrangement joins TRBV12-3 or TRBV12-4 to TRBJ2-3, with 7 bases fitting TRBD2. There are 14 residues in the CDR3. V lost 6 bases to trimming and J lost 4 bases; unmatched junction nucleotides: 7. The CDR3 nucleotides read TGTGCCAGCAGCGGACTAGTCAGGGCAGATACGCAGTATTTT. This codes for CASSGLVRADTQYF.

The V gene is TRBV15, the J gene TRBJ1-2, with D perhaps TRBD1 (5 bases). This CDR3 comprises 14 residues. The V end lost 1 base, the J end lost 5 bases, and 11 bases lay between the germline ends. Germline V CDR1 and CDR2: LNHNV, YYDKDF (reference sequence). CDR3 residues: CATSRGREWYGYTF. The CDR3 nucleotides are TGTGCCACCAGCAGAGGCAGGGAATGGTATGGCTACACCTTC.

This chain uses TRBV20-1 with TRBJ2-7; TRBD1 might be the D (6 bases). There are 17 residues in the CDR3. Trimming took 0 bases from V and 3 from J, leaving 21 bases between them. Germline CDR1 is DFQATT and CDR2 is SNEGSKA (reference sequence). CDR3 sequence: CSARDDVWVTGNYEQYF. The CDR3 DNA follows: TGCAGTGCTAGAGATGACGTTTGGGTGACAGGCAACTACGAGCAGTACTTC.

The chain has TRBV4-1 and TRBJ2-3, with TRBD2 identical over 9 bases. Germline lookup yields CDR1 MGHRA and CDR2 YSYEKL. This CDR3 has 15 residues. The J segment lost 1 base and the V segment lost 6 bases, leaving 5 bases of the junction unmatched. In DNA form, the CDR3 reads TGCGCCAGCAGTCATGCGGGGGGGGGCACAGATACGCAGTATTTT. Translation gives CASSHAGGGTDTQYF.

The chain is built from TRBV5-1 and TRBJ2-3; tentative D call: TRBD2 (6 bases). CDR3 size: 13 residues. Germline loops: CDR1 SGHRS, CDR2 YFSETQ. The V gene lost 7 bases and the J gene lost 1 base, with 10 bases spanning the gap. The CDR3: CASASGGTDTQYF. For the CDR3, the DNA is TGCGCCAGCGCATCGGGGGGCACAGATACGCAGTATTTT.